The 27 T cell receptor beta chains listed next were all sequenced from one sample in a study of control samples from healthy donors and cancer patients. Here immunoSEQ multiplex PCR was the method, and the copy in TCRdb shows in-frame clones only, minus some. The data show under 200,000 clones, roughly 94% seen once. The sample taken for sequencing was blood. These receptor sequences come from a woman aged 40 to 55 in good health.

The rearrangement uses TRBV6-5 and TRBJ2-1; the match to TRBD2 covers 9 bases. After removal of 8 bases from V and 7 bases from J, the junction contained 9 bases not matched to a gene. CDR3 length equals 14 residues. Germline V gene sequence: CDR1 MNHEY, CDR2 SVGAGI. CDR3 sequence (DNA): TGTGCCAGCCAATTGCGGGGGGGGTCGAATGAGCAGTTCTTC. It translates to CASQLRGGSNEQFF.

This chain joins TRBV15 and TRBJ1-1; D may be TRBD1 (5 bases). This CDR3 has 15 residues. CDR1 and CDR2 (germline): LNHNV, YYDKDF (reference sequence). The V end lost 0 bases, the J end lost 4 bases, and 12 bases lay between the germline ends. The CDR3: CATSRDRGWSTEAFF. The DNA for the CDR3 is TGTGCCACCAGCAGAGATCGGGGGTGGAGCACTGAAGCTTTCTTT.

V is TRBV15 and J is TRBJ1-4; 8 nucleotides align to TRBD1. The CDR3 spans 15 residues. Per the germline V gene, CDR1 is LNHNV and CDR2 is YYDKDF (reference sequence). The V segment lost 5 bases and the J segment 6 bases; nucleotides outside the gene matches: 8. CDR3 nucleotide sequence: TGTGCCACCAGCCCCGACAGGGGCTATGATGAAAAACTGTTTTTT. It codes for CATSPDRGYDEKLFF.

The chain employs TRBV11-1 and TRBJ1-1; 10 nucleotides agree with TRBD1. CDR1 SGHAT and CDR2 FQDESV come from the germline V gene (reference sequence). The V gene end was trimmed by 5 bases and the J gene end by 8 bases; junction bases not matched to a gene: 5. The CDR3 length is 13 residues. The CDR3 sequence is CASSPRQGAEAFF. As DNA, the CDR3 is TGTGCCAGCAGCCCTAGACAGGGGGCGGAAGCTTTCTTT.

The CDR3, as DNA: TGTGCCAGCAGCCCAGAAATGTGGGTCACTGAAGCTTTCTTT. This encodes CASSPEMWVTEAFF. V and J are TRBV4-2 and TRBJ1-1; D call uncertain. V lost 4 bases and J 4 bases, leaving 13 bases between the germline ends. CDR3 length equals 14 residues. The germline V gene has CDR1 LGHNA and CDR2 YNFKEQ.

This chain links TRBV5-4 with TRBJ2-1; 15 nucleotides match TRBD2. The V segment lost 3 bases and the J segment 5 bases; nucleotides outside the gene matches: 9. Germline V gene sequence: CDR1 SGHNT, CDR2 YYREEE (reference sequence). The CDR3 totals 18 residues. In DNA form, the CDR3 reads TGTGCCAGCAGCTCTACCGGGACTAGCGGGGGGTTCAACAATGAGCAGTTCTTC. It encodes CASSSTGTSGGFNNEQFF.

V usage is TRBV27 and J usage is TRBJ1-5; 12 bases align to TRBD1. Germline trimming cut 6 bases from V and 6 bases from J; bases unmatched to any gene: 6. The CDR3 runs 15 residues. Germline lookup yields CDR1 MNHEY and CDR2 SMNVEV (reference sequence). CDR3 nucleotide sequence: TGTGCCAGCAGGCCCGGGACAGGGGGCGGTCAGCCCCAGCATTTT. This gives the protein CASRPGTGGGQPQHF.

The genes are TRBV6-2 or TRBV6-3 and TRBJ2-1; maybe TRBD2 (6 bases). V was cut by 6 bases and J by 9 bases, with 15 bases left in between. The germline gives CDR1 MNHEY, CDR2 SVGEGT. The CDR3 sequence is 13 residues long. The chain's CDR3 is CASSSWRGSEQFF. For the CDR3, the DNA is TGTGCCAGCAGCTCCTGGAGGGGAAGTGAGCAGTTCTTC.

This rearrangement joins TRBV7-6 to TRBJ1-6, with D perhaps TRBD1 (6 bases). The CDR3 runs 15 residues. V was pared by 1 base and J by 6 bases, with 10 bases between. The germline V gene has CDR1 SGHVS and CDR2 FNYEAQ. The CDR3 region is CASSLGAGANSPLHF. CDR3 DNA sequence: TGTGCCAGCAGCTTAGGGGCGGGGGCTAATTCACCCCTCCACTTT. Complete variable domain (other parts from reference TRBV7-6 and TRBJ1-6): GAGVSQSPRYKVTKRGQDVALRCDPISGHVSLYWYRQALGQGPEFLTYFNYEAQQDKSGLPNDRFSAERPEGSISTLTIQRTEQRDSAMYRCASSLGAGANSPLHFGNGTRLTVT.

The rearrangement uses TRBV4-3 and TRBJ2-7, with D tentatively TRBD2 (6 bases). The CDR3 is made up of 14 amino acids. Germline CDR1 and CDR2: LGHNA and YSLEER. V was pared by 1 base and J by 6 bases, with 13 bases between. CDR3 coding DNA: TGCGCCAGCAGCCAAGGATTCGGAGGGAGCGAGCAGTACTTC. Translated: CASSQGFGGSEQYF.

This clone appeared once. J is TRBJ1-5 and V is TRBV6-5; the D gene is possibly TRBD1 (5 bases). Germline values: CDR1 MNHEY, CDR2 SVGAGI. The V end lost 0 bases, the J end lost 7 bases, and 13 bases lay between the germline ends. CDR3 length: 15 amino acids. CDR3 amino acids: CASSYSGRERQPQHF. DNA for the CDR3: TGTGCCAGCAGTTACTCAGGCAGGGAAAGACAGCCCCAGCATTTT.

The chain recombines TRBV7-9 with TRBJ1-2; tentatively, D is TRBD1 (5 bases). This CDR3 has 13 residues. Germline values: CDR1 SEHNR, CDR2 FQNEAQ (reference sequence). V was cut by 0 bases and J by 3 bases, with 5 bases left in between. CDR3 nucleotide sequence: TGTGCCAGCAGCTTAGCGACAGACTATGGCTACACCTTC. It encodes CASSLATDYGYTF.

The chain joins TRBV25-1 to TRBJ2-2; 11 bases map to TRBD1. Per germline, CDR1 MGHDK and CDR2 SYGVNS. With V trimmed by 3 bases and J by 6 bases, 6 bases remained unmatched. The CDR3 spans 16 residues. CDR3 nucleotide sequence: TGTGCCAGCAGTGACGGACAGGGGGCTGTTGCCGGGGAGCTGTTTTTT. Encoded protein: CASSDGQGAVAGELFF.

This CDR3 reads CASMWVGEDQPQHF. DNA for the CDR3: TGTGCCAGTATGTGGGTAGGGGAGGATCAGCCCCAGCATTTT. The chain uses TRBV19 and TRBJ1-5; weak D call: TRBD1 (5 bases). Germline CDR1 reads LNHDA; CDR2 reads SQIVND (reference sequence). V dropped 7 bases and J dropped 5 bases, with 15 bases sitting between them. The CDR3 spans 14 residues.

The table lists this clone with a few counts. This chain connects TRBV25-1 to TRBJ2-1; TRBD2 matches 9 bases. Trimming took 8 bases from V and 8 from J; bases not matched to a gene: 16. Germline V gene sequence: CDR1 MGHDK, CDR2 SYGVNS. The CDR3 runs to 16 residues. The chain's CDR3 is CASLPGGASGIYEQFF. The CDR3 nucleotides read TGTGCCAGCCTCCCAGGGGGGGCTAGCGGGATCTATGAGCAGTTCTTC.

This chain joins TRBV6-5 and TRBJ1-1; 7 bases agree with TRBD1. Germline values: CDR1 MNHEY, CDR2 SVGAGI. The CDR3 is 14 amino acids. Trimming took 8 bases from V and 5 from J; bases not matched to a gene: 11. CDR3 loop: CASFRSRGRTEAFF. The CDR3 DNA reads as TGTGCCAGCTTTCGTTCGAGGGGGCGGACTGAAGCTTTCTTT.

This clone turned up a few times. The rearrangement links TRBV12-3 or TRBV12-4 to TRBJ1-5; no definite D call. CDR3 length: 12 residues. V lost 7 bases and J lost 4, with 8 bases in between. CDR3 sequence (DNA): TGTGCCAGCAATTTGCTAAATCAGCCCCAGCATTTT. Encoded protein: CASNLLNQPQHF.

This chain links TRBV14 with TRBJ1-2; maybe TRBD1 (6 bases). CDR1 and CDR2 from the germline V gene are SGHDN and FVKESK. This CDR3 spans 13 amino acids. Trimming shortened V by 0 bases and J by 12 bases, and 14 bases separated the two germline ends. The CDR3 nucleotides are TGTGCCAGCAGCCAAGATCGTGGGGGGCCTCACACCTTC. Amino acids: CASSQDRGGPHTF.

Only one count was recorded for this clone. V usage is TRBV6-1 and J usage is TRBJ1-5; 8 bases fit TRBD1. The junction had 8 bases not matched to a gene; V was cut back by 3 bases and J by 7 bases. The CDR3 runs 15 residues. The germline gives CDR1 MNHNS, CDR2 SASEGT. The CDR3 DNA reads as TGTGCCAGCAGTGAGGGAGACAGGGGTTACCAGCCCCAGCATTTT. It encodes CASSEGDRGYQPQHF.

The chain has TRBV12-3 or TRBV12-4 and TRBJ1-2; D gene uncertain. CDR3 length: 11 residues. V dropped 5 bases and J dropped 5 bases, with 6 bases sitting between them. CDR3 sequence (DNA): TGTGCCAGCAGTCGGGGTTATGGCTACACCTTC. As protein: CASSRGYGYTF.

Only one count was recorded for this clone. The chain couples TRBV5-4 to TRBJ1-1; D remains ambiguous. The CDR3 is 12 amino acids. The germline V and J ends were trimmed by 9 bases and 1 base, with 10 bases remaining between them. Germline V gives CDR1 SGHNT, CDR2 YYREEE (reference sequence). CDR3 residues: CATKRENTEAFF. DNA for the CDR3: TGTGCCACCAAGCGAGAGAACACTGAAGCTTTCTTT.

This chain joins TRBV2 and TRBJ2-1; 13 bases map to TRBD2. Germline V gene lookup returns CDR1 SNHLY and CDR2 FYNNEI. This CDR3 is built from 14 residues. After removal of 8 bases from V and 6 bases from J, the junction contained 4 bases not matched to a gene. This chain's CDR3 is CASSTSGRSNEQFF. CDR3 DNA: TGTGCCAGCTCGACTAGCGGGAGGTCCAATGAGCAGTTCTTC.

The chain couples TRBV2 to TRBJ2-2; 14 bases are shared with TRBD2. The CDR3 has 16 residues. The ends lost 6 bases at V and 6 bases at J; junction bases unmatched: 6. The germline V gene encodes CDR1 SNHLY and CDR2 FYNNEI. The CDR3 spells CASSSGTSGRAGELFF. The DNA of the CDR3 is TGTGCCAGCAGCTCTGGGACTAGCGGGAGAGCCGGGGAGCTGTTTTTT.

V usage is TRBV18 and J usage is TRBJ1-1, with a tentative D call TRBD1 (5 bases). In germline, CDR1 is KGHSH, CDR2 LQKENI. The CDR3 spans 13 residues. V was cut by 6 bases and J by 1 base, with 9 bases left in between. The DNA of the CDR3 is TGTGCCAGCTCCGGGGCCCCGAACACTGAAGCTTTCTTT. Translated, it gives CASSGAPNTEAFF. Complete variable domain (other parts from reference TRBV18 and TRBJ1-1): NAGVMQNPRHLVRRRGQEARLRCSPMKGHSHVYWYRQLPEEGLKFMVYLQKENIIDESGMPKERFSAEFPKEGPSILRIQQVVRGDSAAYFCASSGAPNTEAFFGQGTRLTVV.

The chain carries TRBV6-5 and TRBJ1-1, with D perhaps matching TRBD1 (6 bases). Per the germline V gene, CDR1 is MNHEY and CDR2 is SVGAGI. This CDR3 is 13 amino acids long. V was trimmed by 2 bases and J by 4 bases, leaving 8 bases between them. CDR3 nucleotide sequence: TGTGCCAGCAGTTACGGCAGGGGCACTGAAGCTTTCTTT. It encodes CASSYGRGTEAFF.

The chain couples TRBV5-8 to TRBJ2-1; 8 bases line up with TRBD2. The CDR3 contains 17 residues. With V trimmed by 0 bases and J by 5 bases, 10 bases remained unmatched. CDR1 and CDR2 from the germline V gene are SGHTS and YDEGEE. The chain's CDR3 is CASSLVFGGDGHNEQFF. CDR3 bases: TGTGCCAGCAGCTTGGTATTCGGGGGGGACGGCCACAATGAGCAGTTCTTC.

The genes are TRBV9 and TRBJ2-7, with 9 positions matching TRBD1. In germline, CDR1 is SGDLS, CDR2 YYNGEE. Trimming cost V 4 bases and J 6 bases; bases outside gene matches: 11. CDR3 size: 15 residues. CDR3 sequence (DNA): TGTGCCAGCAGCCCCCCCCGGGACAGGGTAGGCGAGCAGTACTTC. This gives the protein CASSPPRDRVGEQYF.